This note documents a single T cell receptor beta chain sequence. There is no known antigen for this receptor. No base quality information exists; no much larger clone differs at one position. The sample comes from a study of blood T cell repertoires in COVID-19 (dated by TCRdb to the early 2020s). Concerning the study at large: Samples covering the acute and convalescent phases of COVID-19 were provided by collaborators in the United States, Italy and Spain. The prospective study material was composed of cDNA or gDNA derived from T cells, B-cell-depleted T cells, or PBMCs. Deeply sampled blood TCRbeta repertoires from subjects exposed to, actively infected with, or recovered from COVID-19 were included in the dataset. A freely available public database, intended as a resource for researchers studying the immune response to SARS-CoV-2, is where the repertoires were released. Samples were obtained from the ongoing ImmuneRACE study (first 160 participants) and from over 1,000 subjects provided by 6 global collaborators. The sample metadata nearly always contained a de-identified subject ID, COVID-19 status, age in years and sex. Where available, HLA class I and class II types were obtained from metadata supplied by the sample provider rather than from assay-based typing.

CDR1 and CDR2, per the germline V gene (reference sequence), are SEHNR and FQNEAQ. The CDR3 goes from the cysteine to the phenylalanine over 14 residues. Only CDR3 DNA is held: 42 bases, read in frame from base 1. Trimming costs V 5 bases and J 1 base, and their ends lie 6 bases apart. Paper-wide results and their limitations: How much clinical and demographic metadata was included differed by source and by participant, and the metadata was provided uncurated.

Each collaborating institution followed its own protocols to collect whole blood in K2EDTA tubes. Collaborator samples were shipped for TCRbeta analysis as frozen whole blood, isolated PBMCs, or DNA extracted from either sample type. TCRbeta CDR3 regions were amplified from genomic DNA using the immunoSEQ Assay, a bias-controlled multiplex PCR. Concerning the study's data processing: Within the assay, amplification of reference gene primers was used to estimate how many nucleated cells each sample contained. To quantify the absolute abundance of each unique TCRbeta CDR3 rearrangement, sequence reads were collapsed and filtered. For each sample, productive Simpson clonality was calculated as the square root of Simpson's diversity index across productive rearrangements. In its TCRdb copy, this immuneACCESS table keeps in-frame sequences only and misses some clones. Where compared with another copy, unresolved V genes explain less than half of these, and the others have no known cause. V, J and clone size are taken as reported in that table, and D and trimming were inferred from the DNA itself. Counted in this sample were 110,000 or so clones; roughly nine tenths of them appeared once. The leading ten clones occupy around 30% of the sample.

The sequenced sample consisted of peripheral blood. The receptor was derived from a man between 65 and 79 years old with active or convalescent COVID-19. The chain is encoded by TRBV7-9 joined to TRBJ2-6; perhaps TRBD2 is the D gene, with 6 bases matching. The DNA reads as follows: TGTGCCAGCAGCGGGGGGTCTGGGGCCAACGTCCTGACTTTC. Protein translation: CASSGGSGANVLTF.